The 9 T cell receptor beta chains given below trace back to one sample, sequenced in a study of resident and recirculating memory T cells in vitiligo. Produced via immunoSEQ multiplex PCR; TCRdb's table is partial and in-frame only. The sample shows roughly 76,000 clones, roughly nine tenths of them seen only once. The sample taken for sequencing was blood. These receptor sequences come from a male donor with vitiligo.

The CDR3 nucleotides are TGTGCCAGTAGTATCTTGGCAGGGCTGGAGTCACCCCTCCACTTT. Its protein is CASSILAGLESPLHF. The chain has TRBV19 and TRBJ1-6, with D tentatively TRBD1 (5 bases). Trimming removed 3 bases at V and 10 bases at J, with 16 bases between. Germline CDR1 and CDR2: LNHDA and SQIVND (reference sequence). The CDR3 covers 15 residues.

The chain employs TRBV7-3 and TRBJ2-1; D might be TRBD1 (6 bases). Germline CDR1 SGHTA, CDR2 FQGTGA. CDR3 length: 16 amino acids. V was trimmed by 1 base and J by 6 bases, leaving 16 bases between them. CDR3 in amino acids: CASSLKGSGRGNEQFF. The CDR3 coding sequence is TGTGCCAGCAGCTTAAAAGGGTCCGGCAGGGGCAATGAGCAGTTCTTC.

This chain uses TRBV15 with TRBJ2-1; 9 nucleotides align to TRBD2. J was trimmed by 2 bases and V by 5 bases; bases with no gene match: 13. Germline loops: CDR1 LNHNV, CDR2 YYDKDF (reference sequence). There are 18 residues in the CDR3. CDR3 nucleotides: TGTGCCACCAGCCCCGAGTTGGGAGCGGGGGGCCCCTACAATGAGCAGTTCTTC. This codes for CATSPELGAGGPYNEQFF.

This chain connects TRBV9 to TRBJ2-3, with D possibly matching TRBD2 (5 bases). With 3 bases removed from V and 0 bases from J, the gap between germline ends came to 17 bases. CDR3 length equals 17 residues. Germline CDR1 reads SGDLS; CDR2 reads YYNGEE. The CDR3 here is CASSAERTLTSTDTQYF. DNA of the CDR3: TGTGCCAGCAGCGCCGAGCGGACTCTTACTAGCACAGATACGCAGTATTTT.

This clone was seen only once. The J gene is TRBJ2-3, the V gene TRBV5-1, with D possibly TRBD2 on 5 matching bases. The CDR3 is 13 residues long. V was shortened by 4 bases and J by 6 bases, with 12 bases between the two germline ends. Germline V CDR1 and CDR2: SGHRS, YFSETQ. In DNA, the CDR3 is TGCGCCAGCAGCCTGGGGTCGGGGGATACGCAGTATTTT. Its protein is CASSLGSGDTQYF.

The V and J genes are TRBV6-5 and TRBJ2-7, with 7 bases aligning to TRBD1. Per the germline V gene, CDR1 is MNHEY and CDR2 is SVGAGI. With V trimmed by 7 bases and J by 0 bases, 9 bases remained unmatched. The CDR3 is 15 amino acids. The chain's CDR3 is CASTMDRSPSYEQYF. CDR3 in DNA: TGTGCCAGCACAATGGACAGGTCTCCCTCCTACGAGCAGTACTTC.

The chain couples TRBV5-1 to TRBJ1-1, with D perhaps matching TRBD1 (6 bases). There are 14 residues in the CDR3. The V gene's germline CDR1 is SGHRS and CDR2 YFSETQ. V shed 0 bases and J shed 3 bases, with 9 bases lying between them. The CDR3 loop is CASSLVQGDTEAFF. DNA for the CDR3: TGCGCCAGCAGCTTGGTACAGGGCGACACTGAAGCTTTCTTT.

The chain links TRBV6-5 to TRBJ2-5; 9 positions match TRBD1. The DNA end lines up better with TRBJ2-7; the J call may be wrong. This CDR3 is 14 amino acids long. CDR1 is MNHEY and CDR2 is SVGAGI in the germline V gene. CDR3 residues: CASSYSGQGYEQYF. DNA of the CDR3: TGTGCCAGCAGTTACTCGGGACAGGGCTACGAGCAGTACTTC.

The count of this clone is one. V usage is TRBV7-3 and J usage is TRBJ2-1, with 12 bases identical to TRBD2. V shed 5 bases and J 5 bases; nucleotides not matched to a gene: 10. The CDR3 loop spans 17 amino acids. Per the germline V gene, CDR1 is SGHTA and CDR2 is FQGTGA. CDR3 loop: CASSETSGGDQNNEQFF. The CDR3, as DNA: TGTGCCAGCAGCGAGACTAGCGGGGGAGATCAAAACAATGAGCAGTTCTTC.